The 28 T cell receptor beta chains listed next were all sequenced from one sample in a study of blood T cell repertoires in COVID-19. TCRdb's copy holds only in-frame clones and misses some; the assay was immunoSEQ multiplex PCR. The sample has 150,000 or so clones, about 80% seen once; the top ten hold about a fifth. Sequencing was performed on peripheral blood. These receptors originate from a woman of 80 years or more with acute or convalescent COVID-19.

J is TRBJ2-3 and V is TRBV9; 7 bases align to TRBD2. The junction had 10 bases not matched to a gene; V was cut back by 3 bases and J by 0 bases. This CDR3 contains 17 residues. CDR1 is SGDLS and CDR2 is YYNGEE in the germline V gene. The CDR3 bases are TGTGCCAGCAGCGGATGGGGAGGGGACCCTAGCACAGATACGCAGTATTTT. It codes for CASSGWGGDPSTDTQYF.

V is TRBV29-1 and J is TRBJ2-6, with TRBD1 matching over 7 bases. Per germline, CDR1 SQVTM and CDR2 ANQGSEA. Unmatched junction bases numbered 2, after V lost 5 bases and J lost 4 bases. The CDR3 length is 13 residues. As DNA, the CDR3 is TGCAGCGTTTCGGGACAGGGGGCCAACGTCCTGACTTTC. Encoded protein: CSVSGQGANVLTF.

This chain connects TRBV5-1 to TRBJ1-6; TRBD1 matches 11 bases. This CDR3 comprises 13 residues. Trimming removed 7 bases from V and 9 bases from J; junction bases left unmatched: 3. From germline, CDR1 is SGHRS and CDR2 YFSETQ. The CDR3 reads CASGDRGGSPLHF. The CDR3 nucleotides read TGCGCCAGCGGGGACAGGGGGGGTTCACCCCTCCACTTT.

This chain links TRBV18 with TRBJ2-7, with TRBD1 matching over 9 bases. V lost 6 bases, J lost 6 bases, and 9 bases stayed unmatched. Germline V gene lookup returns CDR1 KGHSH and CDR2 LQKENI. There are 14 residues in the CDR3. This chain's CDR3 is CASSMTGGESEQYF. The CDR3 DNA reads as TGTGCCAGCTCGATGACAGGGGGGGAGAGCGAGCAGTACTTC.

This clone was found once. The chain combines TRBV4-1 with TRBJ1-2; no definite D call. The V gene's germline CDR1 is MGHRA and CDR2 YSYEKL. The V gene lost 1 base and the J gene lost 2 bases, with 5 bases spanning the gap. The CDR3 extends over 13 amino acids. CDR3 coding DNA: TGCGCCAGCAGCCAAGGGCGGAACTATGGCTACACCTTC. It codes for CASSQGRNYGYTF.

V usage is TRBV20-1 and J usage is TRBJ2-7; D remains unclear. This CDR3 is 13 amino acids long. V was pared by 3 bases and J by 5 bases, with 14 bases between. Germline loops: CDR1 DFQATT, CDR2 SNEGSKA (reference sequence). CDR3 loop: CSASLQPTDEQYF. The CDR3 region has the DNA TGCAGTGCTAGTTTACAACCCACCGACGAGCAGTACTTC.

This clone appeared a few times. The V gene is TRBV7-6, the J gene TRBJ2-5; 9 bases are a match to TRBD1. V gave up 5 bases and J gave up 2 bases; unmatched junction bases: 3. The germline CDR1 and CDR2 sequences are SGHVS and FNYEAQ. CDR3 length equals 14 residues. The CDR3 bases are TGTGCCAGCAGCCACAGGGGGCGTCAAGAGACCCAGTACTTC. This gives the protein CASSHRGRQETQYF.

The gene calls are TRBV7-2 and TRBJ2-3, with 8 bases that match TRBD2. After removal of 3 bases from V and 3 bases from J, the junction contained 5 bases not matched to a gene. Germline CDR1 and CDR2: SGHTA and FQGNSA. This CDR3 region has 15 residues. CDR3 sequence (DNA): TGTGCCAGCAGCTTCCCCGGACTAGCAACAGATACGCAGTATTTT. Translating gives CASSFPGLATDTQYF.

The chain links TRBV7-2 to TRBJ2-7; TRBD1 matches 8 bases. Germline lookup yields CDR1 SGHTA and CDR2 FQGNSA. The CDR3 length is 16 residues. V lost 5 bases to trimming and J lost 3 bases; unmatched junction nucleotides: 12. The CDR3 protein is CASSRIAGGQGYEQYF. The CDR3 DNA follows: TGTGCCAGCAGCCGGATAGCCGGCGGACAGGGCTACGAGCAGTACTTC.

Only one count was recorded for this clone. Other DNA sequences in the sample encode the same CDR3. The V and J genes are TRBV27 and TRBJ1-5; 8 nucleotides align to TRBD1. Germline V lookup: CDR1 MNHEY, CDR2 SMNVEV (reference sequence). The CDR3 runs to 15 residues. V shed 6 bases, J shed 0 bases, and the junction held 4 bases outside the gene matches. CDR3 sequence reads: CASSLTGASNQPQHF. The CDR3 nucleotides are TGTGCCAGCAGCCTGACAGGGGCTAGCAATCAGCCCCAGCATTTT.

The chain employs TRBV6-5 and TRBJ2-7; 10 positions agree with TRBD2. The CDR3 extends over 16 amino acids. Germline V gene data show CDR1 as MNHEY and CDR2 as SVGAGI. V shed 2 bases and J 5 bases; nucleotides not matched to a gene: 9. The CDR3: CASSYGLAATHNEQYF. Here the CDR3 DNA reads TGTGCCAGCAGTTACGGACTAGCGGCCACCCATAACGAGCAGTACTTC.

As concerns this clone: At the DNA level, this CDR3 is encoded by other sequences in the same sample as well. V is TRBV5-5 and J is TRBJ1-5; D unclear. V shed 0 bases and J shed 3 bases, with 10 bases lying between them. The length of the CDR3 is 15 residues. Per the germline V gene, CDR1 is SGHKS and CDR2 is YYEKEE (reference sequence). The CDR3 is CASSLGAGSNQPQHF. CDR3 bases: TGTGCCAGCAGCTTGGGAGCAGGTTCCAATCAGCCCCAGCATTTT.

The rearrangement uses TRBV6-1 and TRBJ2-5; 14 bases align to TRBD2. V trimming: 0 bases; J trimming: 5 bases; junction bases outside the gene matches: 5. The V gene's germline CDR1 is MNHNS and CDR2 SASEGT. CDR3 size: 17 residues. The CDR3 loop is CASSEAGTSGSGETQYF. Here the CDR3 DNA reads TGTGCCAGCAGTGAAGCTGGGACTAGCGGGAGTGGGGAGACCCAGTACTTC.

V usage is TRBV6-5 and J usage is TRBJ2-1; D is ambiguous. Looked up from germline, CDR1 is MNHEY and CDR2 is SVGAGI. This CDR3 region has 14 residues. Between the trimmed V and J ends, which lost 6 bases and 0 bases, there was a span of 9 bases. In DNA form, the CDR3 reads TGTGCCAGCAGCGTCCTCAGCTCCTACAATGAGCAGTTCTTC. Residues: CASSVLSSYNEQFF.

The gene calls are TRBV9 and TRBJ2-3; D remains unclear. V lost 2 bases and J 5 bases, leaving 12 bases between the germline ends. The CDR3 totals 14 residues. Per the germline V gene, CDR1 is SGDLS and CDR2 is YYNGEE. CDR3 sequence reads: CASSVLGEEDTQYF. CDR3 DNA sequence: TGTGCCAGCAGCGTTTTGGGTGAGGAAGATACGCAGTATTTT. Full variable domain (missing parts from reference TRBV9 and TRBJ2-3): DSGVTQTPKHLITATGQRVTLRCSPRSGDLSVYWYQQSLDQGLQFLIQYYNGEERAKGNILERFSAQQFPDLHSELNLSSLELGDSALYFCASSVLGEEDTQYFGPGTRLTVL.

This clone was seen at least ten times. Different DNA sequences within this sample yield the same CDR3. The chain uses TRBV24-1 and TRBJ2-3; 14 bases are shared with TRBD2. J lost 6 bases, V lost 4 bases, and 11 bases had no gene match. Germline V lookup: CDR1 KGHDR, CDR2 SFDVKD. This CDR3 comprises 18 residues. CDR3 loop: CATSDSRLAGGPADTQYF. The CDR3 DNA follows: TGTGCCACCAGTGACTCCCGACTAGCGGGAGGGCCTGCGGATACGCAGTATTTT.

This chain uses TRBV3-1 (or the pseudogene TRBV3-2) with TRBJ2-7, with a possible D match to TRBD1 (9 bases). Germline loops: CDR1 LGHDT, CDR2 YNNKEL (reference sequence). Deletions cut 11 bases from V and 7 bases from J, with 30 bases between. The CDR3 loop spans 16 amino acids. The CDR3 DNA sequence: TGTGCCGCCGGGGGGGGGATCGGGACAGGGAAGCCAGAGCAGTACTTC. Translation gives CAAGGGIGTGKPEQYF.

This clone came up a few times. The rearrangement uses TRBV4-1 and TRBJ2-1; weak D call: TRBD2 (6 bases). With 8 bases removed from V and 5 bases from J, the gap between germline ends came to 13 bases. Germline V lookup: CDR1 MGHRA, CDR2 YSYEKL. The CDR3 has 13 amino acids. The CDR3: CASGRERNNEQFF. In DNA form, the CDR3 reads TGCGCCAGCGGACGGGAGCGGAACAATGAGCAGTTCTTC.

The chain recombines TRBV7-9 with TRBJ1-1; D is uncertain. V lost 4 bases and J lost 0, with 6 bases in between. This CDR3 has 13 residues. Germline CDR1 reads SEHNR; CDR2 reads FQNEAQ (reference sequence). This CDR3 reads CASSSNLNTEAFF. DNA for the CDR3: TGTGCCAGCAGCTCGAACTTGAACACTGAAGCTTTCTTT.

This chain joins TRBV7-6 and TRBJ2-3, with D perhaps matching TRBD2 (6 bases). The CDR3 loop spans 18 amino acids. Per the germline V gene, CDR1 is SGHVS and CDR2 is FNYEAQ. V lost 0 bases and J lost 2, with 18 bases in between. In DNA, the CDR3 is TGTGCCAGCAGCTTAGCCCTTCTGGGGGAGGCAAACACAGATACGCAGTATTTT. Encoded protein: CASSLALLGEANTDTQYF.

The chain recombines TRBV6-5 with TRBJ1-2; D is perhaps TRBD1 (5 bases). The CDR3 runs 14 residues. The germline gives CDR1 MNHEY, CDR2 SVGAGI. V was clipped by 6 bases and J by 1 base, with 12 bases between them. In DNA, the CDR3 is TGTGCCAGCAGCCCCCGGGGGGGTAACTATGGCTACACCTTC. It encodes CASSPRGGNYGYTF.

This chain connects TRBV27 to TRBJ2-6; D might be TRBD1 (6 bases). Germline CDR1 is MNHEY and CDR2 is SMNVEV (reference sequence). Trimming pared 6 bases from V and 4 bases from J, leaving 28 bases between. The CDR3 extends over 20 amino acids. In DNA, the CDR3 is TGTGCCAGCAGCCCCAGACTGACCTGGGGACATTCCGGCGGGGCCAACGTCCTGACTTTC. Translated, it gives CASSPRLTWGHSGGANVLTF.

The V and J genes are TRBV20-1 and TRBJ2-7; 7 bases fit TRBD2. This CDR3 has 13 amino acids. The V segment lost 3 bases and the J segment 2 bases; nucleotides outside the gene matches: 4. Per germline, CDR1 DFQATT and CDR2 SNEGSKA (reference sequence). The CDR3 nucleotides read TGCAGTGCTAGTAAGGGGAGGGCCTACGAGCAGTACTTC. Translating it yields CSASKGRAYEQYF.

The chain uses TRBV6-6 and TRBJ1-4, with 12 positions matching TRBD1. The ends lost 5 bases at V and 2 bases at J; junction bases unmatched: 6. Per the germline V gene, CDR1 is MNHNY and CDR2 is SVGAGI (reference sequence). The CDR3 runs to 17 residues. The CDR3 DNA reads TGTGCCAGCAGTCGACCGGGACAGGGGGCGACTAATGAAAAACTGTTTTTT. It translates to CASSRPGQGATNEKLFF.

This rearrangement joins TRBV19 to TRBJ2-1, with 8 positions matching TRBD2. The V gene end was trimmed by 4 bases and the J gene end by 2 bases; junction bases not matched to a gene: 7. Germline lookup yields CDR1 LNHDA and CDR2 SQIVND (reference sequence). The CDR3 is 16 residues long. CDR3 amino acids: CASSTLLADTYNEQFF. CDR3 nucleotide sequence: TGTGCCAGTAGTACCCTACTAGCGGATACCTACAATGAGCAGTTCTTC. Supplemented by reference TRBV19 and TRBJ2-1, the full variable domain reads DGGITQSPKYLFRKEGQNVTLSCEQNLNHDAMYWYRQDPGQGLRLIYYSQIVNDFQKGDIAEGYSVSREKKESFPLTVTSAQKNPTAFYLCASSTLLADTYNEQFFGPGTRLTVL.

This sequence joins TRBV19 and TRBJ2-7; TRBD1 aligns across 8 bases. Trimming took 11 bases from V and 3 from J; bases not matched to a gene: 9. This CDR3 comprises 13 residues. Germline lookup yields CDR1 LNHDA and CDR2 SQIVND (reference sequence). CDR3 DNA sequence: TGTGCCTCCGTAGGGGGACAGGACTACGAGCAGTACTTC. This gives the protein CASVGGQDYEQYF.

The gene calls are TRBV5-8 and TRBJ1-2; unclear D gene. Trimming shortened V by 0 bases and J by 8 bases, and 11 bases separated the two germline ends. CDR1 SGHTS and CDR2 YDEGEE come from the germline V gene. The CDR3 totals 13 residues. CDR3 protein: CASSLAENGGYTF. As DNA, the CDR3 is TGTGCCAGCAGCTTGGCCGAAAACGGGGGCTACACCTTC. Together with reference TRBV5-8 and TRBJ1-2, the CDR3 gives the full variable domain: EAGVTQSPTHLIKTRGQQATLRCSPISGHTSVYWYQQALGLGLQFLLWYDEGEERNRGNFPPRFSGRQFPNYSSELNVNALELEDSALYLCASSLAENGGYTFGSGTRLTVV.

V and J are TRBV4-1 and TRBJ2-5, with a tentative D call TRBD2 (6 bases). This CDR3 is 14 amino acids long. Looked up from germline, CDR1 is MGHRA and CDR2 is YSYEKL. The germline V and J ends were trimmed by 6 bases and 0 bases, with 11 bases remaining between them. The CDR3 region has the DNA TGCGCCAGCAGGGCCGGGACTTACCAAGAGACCCAGTACTTC. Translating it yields CASRAGTYQETQYF.